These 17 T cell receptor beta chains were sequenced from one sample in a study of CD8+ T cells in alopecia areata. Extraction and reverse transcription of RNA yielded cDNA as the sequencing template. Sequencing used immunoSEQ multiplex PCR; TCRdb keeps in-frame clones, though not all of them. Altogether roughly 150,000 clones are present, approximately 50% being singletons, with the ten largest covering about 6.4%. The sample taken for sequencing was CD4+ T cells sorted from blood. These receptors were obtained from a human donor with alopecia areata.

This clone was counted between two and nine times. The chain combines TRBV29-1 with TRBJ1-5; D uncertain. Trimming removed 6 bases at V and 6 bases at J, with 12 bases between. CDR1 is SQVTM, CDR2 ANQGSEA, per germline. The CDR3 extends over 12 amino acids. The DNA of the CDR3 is TGCAGCGTAAAAGACGTCAGTCAGCCCCAGCATTTT. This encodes CSVKDVSQPQHF. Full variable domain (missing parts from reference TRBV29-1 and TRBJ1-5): SAVISQKPSRDICQRGTSLTIQCQVDSQVTMMFWYRQQPGQSLTLIATANQGSEATYESGFVIDKFPISRPNLTFSTLTVSNMSPEDSSIYLCSVKDVSQPQHFGDGTRLSIL.

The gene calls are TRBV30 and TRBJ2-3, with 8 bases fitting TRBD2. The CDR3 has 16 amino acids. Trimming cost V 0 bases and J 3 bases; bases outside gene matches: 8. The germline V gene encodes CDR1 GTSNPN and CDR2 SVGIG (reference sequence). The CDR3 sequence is CAWSVFSGGITDTQYF. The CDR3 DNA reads TGTGCCTGGAGTGTTTTCAGCGGGGGCATTACAGATACGCAGTATTTT.

The CDR3: CASSPGTGISYEQYF. Written as DNA, the CDR3 is TGCGCCAGCAGTCCCGGGACAGGGATCTCCTACGAGCAGTACTTC. This sequence joins TRBV5-1 and TRBJ2-7; 9 bases agree with TRBD1. There are 15 residues in the CDR3. The J segment lost 0 bases and the V segment lost 5 bases, leaving 6 bases of the junction unmatched. Germline CDR1 SGHRS, CDR2 YFSETQ. Complete variable domain (other parts from reference TRBV5-1 and TRBJ2-7): KAGVTQTPRYLIKTRGQQVTLSCSPISGHRSVSWYQQTPGQGLQFLFEYFSETQRNKGNFPGRFSGRQFSNSRSEMNVSTLELGDSALYLCASSPGTGISYEQYFGPGTRLTVT.

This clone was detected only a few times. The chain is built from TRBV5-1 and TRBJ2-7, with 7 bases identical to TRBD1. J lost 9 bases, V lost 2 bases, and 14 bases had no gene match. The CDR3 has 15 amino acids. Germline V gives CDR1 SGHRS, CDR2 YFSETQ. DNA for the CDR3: TGCGCCAGCAGCTTCACCGGGACAGAAAAACGGGGGCAGTACTTC. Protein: CASSFTGTEKRGQYF.

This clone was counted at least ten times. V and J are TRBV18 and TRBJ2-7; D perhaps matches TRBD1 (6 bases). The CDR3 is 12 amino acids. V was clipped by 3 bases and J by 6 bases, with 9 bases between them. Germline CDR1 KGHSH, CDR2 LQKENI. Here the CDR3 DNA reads TGTGCCAGCTCACCGGTACAGGGCGAGCAGTACTTC. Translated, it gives CASSPVQGEQYF.

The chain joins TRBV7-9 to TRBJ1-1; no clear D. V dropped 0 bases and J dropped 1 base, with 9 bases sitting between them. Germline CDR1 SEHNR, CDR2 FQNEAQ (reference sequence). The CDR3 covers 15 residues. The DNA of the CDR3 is TGTGCCAGCAGCTTAGCGGTCCGGGGGAACACTGAAGCTTTCTTT. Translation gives CASSLAVRGNTEAFF.

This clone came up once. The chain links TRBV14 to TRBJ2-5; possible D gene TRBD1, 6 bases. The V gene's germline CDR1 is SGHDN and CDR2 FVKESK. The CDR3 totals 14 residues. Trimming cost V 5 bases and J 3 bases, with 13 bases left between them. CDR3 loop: CASSVLQGKETQYF. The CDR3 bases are TGTGCCAGCAGCGTTCTACAGGGCAAAGAGACCCAGTACTTC.

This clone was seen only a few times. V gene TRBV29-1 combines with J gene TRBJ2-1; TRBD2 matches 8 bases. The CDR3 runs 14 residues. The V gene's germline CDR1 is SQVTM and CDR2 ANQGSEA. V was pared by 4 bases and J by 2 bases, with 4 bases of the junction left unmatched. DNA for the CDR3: TGCAGCGTTGTCACGGGAGGGGCCTACAATGAGCAGTTCTTC. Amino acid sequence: CSVVTGGAYNEQFF.

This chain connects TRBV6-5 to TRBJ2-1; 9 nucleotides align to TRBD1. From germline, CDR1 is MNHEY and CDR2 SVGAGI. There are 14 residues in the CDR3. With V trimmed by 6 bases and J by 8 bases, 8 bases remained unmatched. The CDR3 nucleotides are TGTGCCAGCAGCACCGGGACAGGGTTCGATGAGCAGTTCTTC. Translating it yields CASSTGTGFDEQFF.

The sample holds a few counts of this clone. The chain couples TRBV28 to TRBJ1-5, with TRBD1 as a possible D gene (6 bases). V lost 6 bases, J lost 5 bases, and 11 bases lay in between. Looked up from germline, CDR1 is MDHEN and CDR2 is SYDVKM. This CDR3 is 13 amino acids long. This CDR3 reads CASRTQGDQPQHF. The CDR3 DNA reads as TGTGCCAGCAGGACACAGGGTGATCAGCCCCAGCATTTT.

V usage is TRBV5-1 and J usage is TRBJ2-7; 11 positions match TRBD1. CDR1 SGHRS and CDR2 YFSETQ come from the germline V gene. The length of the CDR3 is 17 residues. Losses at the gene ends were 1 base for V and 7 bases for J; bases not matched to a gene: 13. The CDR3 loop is CASSLLVMSGQGGEQYF. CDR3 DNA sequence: TGCGCCAGCAGCTTGTTGGTGATGTCGGGACAGGGGGGAGAGCAGTACTTC.

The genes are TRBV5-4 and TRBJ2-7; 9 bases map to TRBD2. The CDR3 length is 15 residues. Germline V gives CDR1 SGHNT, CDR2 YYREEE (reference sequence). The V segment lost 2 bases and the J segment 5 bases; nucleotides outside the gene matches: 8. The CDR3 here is CASSLPGSGSHEQYF. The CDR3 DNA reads TGTGCCAGCAGCTTACCGGGTAGCGGGAGCCACGAGCAGTACTTC. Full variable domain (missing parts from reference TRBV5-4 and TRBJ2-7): ETGVTQSPTHLIKTRGQQVTLRCSSQSGHNTVSWYQQALGQGPQFIFQYYREEENGRGNFPPRFSGLQFPNYSSELNVNALELDDSALYLCASSLPGSGSHEQYFGPGTRLTVT.

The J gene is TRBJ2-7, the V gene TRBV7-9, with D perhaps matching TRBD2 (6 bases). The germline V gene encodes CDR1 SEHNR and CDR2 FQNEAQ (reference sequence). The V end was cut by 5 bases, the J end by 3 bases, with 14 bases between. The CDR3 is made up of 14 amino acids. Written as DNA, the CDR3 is TGTGCCAGCAGCCAAACGGGACTCAACTACGAGCAGTACTTC. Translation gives CASSQTGLNYEQYF.

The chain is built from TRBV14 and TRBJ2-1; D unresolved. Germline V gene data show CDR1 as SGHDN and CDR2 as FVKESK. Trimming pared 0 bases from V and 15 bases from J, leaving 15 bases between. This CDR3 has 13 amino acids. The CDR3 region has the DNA TGTGCCAGCAGCCAAGAGGGCCGGCTCAGGCTGTTCTTC. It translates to CASSQEGRLRLFF.

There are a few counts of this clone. CDR3 region: CASSRLDRGKGAEAFF. The CDR3 region has the DNA TGTGCCAGTAGTAGGCTGGACAGGGGAAAGGGGGCTGAAGCTTTCTTT. J is TRBJ1-1 and V is TRBV19; 9 bases agree with TRBD1. Germline V gene data show CDR1 as LNHDA and CDR2 as SQIVND (reference sequence). The trim removed 4 bases at V and 6 bases at J, leaving 12 bases unmatched. This CDR3 contains 16 residues.

The CDR3 DNA reads TGCGCCAGCAGCTTGGGCAGTCAGGACTACGAGCAGTACTTC. Translating gives CASSLGSQDYEQYF. The chain uses TRBV5-1 and TRBJ2-7, with D unclear. The length of the CDR3 is 14 residues. The germline V gene encodes CDR1 SGHRS and CDR2 YFSETQ. V lost 0 bases and J 3 bases, leaving 10 bases between the germline ends.

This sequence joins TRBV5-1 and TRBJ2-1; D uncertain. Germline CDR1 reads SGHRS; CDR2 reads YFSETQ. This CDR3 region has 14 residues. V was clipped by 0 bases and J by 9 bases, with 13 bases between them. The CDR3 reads CASSLEAQSGEQFF. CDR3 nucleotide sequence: TGCGCCAGCAGCTTGGAGGCTCAATCAGGTGAGCAGTTCTTC.